The TCR beta chain under discussion was sequenced for a study of OX40 agonist ivuxolimab in advanced cancers. Regarding the complete study: The costimulatory receptor OX40 (CD134) was targeted by ivuxolimab, a fully human IgG2 agonistic monoclonal antibody. Intravenous ivuxolimab was administered to patients every 2 weeks at six dose levels: 0.01, 0.1, 0.3, 1.5, 3 and 10 mg/kg. Among the approximately 50 dose-escalation patients, around 19 had hepatocellular carcinoma, about 15 melanoma, 9 renal cell carcinoma and 9 head and neck cancer. The dose-escalation cohort was roughly 83% male with a mean age of approximately 59 years, ranging from roughly 23 to 85. Patients were allowed to have had prior anti-PD-1, anti-PD-L1 or anti-CTLA-4 therapy, and 30% to 40% of the dose-escalation patients had been treated with checkpoint inhibitors. Partial responses occurred in three dose-escalation patients, of whom one had hepatocellular carcinoma and two had cutaneous melanoma. Peripheral TCRbeta sequencing aimed to test whether ivuxolimab altered TCR sequence diversity and caused clonal T-cell expansion. The paper describes the monotherapy dose-escalation part (N of about 57 patients) of the phase I trial of ivuxolimab. The investigation overall reported the following: After ivuxolimab, expanded clones were on average more numerous among CD8+ T cells than among CD4+ T cells. At doses of 0.1 to 3.0 mg/kg, clonal expansion of both CD4+ and CD8+ T cells in blood was seen between baseline and week 6. In the 0.1-3.0 mg/kg groups, partial responders were among the patients with the lowest normalized peripheral clonal expansion, particularly in CD8+ T cells. Low levels of normalized T-cell clonal expansion were also shown by some nonresponding patients. The antigen specificity of the clonally expanded peripheral T cells was not determined.

Genomic DNA was extracted from sorted cells for sequencing of the TCRbeta CDR3 region. The immunoSEQ Assay was used for sequencing of TCRbeta CDR3 regions. As stored in TCRdb, this immuneACCESS dataset retains in-frame rearrangements with V and J assigned. A fraction of the clones does not appear; measured against another copy, unresolved V genes explain less than half of the discrepancy, and the remainder lacks a known reason. For this sample the table gives roughly 19,000 clones, of which under 95% were detected only once. The ten most abundant clones make up around 60% of the sample. With respect to this clone: The antigen it recognizes is unknown. The sample holds no much larger clone one base away, and base qualities are not on file.

From its cysteine to its phenylalanine, the CDR3 spans 14 amino acids. Only the CDR3 portion is preserved as DNA: 42 bases, with reading frame beginning at the first base. In the germline V gene, CDR1 corresponds to SGHVS and CDR2 to FNYEAQ. The germline ends are 8 bases apart after V is trimmed by 4 bases and J by 0 bases. Patients with a history of autoimmune disease or receiving systemic immunosuppression were excluded from the trial. Peripheral blood for TCR sequencing was collected from all dose cohorts at baseline, on cycle 4 day 1, and on cycle 7 day 1. The samples were taken from a phase I, first-in-human, multicenter, open-label dose-escalation trial of ivuxolimab. The trial enrolled adults with locally advanced or metastatic head and neck squamous cell, hepatocellular, melanoma or renal cell carcinoma. Before TCR sequencing, CD4+ and CD8+ T cells were separately sorted from peripheral blood.

Here the chain combines TRBV7-6 and TRBJ2-3; no D gene can be assigned with confidence. The TCR sequence derives from an adult with an advanced solid tumor such as melanoma, head and neck, liver or kidney cancer. The sample here was CD4+ or CD8+ T cells sorted from blood, taken in a trial of the OX40 agonist ivuxolimab. The sequenced DNA is TGTGCCAGCAGCTCCAGAATTAGCACAGATACGCAGTATTTT. Its coded protein is CASSSRISTDTQYF.